This TCR beta chain was recovered during a study of spatial heterogeneity in lung cancer. Study context: Mean representation of each unique TCR and UMI combination in the raw reads exceeded 8.5 occurrences.

TCRdb re-analysed the 5' RACE reads in MiXCR, keeping a single row per CDR3 protein. This sample yields roughly 48,000 distinct CDR3 sequences, of which about 10% are seen a single time; 42% belongs to the top ten. Notes on this clonotype: No antigen is known for it.

Study outcomes and limitations: Ubiquitous expanded tumor TCRs surfaced in blood more at resection than they did at follow-up.

This CDR3 is 16 amino acids long. V lost 0 bases to trimming and J lost 9 bases, with 23 bases between them. The germline V gene has CDR1 GTSNPN and CDR2 SVGIG (reference sequence). Time point here: sample taken at primary tumor resection. No cell sorting; template was whole RNA from tumor, lung tissue or PBMC. A total of some 70 untreated early-stage non-small cell lung cancer patients served as donors. The chain combines TRBV30 with TRBJ1-2; tentative D call: TRBD1 (5 bases). Sequencing used PBMCs, obtained at surgery. The sequence was obtained from a female donor with early-stage non-small cell lung cancer. The DNA for the CDR3 is TGTGCCTGGAGTGTACTGTCCCCCTGGGGCGACCTACGCTACACCTTC. Translating gives CAWSVLSPWGDLRYTF.